This TCR beta chain was identified in a study of T cell responses to AZD1222 COVID-19 vaccine. Findings and limits, study-wide: Seropositivity was recorded at baseline in only 6 or 7 AZD1222 recipients. Samples come after the peak T cell response, not at day 14. Females made up more of the donors, who were largely white British, and clonal diversity may have come out too low.

Pooled together were second doses at about 4 or about 12 weeks. To note about this clone: Its antigen is still unknown.

The protocol was immunoSEQ multiplex PCR, while the TCRdb copy is restricted to in-frame clones and leaves out a portion. Of 150,000 or so clones in the sample, roughly 94% were seen once. This clonotype was obtained from an adult who received the AZD1222 COVID-19 vaccine. Sequencing was performed on peripheral blood, taken 28 days after the second AZD1222 dose.

This CDR3 reads CASSNAGRYEQYF. For the CDR3, the DNA is TGTGCCAGCAGCAATGCAGGGCGCTACGAGCAGTACTTC. The chain recombines TRBV11-2 with TRBJ2-7, with D possibly matching TRBD1 (5 bases). CDR3 size: 13 residues. Germline V gene sequence: CDR1 SGHAT, CDR2 FQNNGV. Deletions cut 5 bases from V and 3 bases from J, with 11 bases between.